This T cell receptor beta chain is drawn from a study of T cell responses to AZD1222 COVID-19 vaccine. Findings and caveats of the study: Repertoire sampling happened only post peak T cell response. Spike-specific TCR repertoires showed rising breadth and depth after two AZD1222 doses.

TCRdb keeps only in-frame clones here, not all; method: immunoSEQ multiplex PCR. The data show approximately 150,000 clones, with under 95% seen just once and around 1.3% held by the top ten. Germline V CDR1 and CDR2: GTSNPN, SVGIG (reference sequence). This CDR3 has 12 residues. V was pared by 1 base and J by 4 bases, with 5 bases between. With respect to this clone: Its antigen is unidentified.

The sample was peripheral blood, taken on day 0 of AZD1222 vaccination. The V and J genes are TRBV30 and TRBJ1-5; no definite D call. This sequence was found in an adult in good health. CDR3 DNA: TGTGCCTGGAGTGACTCTAATCAGCCCCAGCATTTT. It encodes CAWSDSNQPQHF.